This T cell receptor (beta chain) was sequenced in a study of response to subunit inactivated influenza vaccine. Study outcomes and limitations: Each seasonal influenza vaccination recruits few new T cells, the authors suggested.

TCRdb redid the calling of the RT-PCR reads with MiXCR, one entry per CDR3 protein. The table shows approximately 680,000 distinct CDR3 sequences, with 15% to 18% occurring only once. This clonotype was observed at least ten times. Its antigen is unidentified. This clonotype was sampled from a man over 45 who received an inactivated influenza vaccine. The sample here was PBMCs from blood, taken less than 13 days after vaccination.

CDR3: CASSNTHRLAGVTSQYF. The CDR3 coding sequence is TGTGCCAGCAGCAATACCCACCGACTAGCGGGGGTGACTTCGCAGTATTTT. The chain recombines TRBV7-2 with TRBJ2-3, with 12 bases lining up with TRBD2. The germline V gene has CDR1 SGHTA and CDR2 FQGNSA. The J segment lost 10 bases and the V segment lost 5 bases, leaving 16 bases of the junction unmatched. This CDR3 has 17 amino acids. Looking up the rest from reference TRBV7-2 and TRBJ2-3 gives the full variable domain: GAGVSQSPSNKVTEKGKDVELRCDPISGHTALYWYRQSLGQGLEFLIYFQGNSAPDKSGLPSDRFSAERTGGSVSTLTIQRTQQEDSAVYLCASSNTHRLAGVTSQYFGPGTRLTVL.